The T cell receptor (beta chain) under discussion was sequenced for a study of blood T cell repertoires in COVID-19. In germline, CDR1 is SGHRS, CDR2 YFSETQ. The CDR3 consists of 14 residues. The V end lost 0 bases, the J end lost 1 base, and 7 bases lay between the germline ends. Sequencing was performed with immunoSEQ multiplex PCR; in TCRdb, only in-frame clones are kept and a portion is missing. The sample records 95,000 to 120,000 clones, 85% to 90% being singletons. In Seattle, patients joined the study during active infection and were tracked longitudinally. The source of this sequence is an older woman with COVID-19, enrolled during active disease. The source material was peripheral blood. The V gene is TRBV5-1, the J gene TRBJ1-1, with a tentative D call TRBD1 (5 bases). The CDR3 nucleotides are TGCGCCAGCAGCTTGGTGGACACGAACACTGAAGCTTTCTTT. Its protein product is CASSLVDTNTEAFF.